The 3 T cell receptor beta chains listed next were all sequenced from one sample in a study of shared clonotypes between healthy human individuals. Profiled with immunoSEQ multiplex PCR; TCRdb holds only in-frame clones, not every one. The table shows more than 2,000,000 clones, with around 90% occurring only once. Material for sequencing was naive CD4+ T cells sorted from blood. Subset reported: CD45RA+ positively selected. The origin of the receptors is a man younger than 35 in good health.

The V and J genes are TRBV10-2 and TRBJ1-4, with D perhaps TRBD1 (6 bases). The CDR3 covers 16 residues. In germline, CDR1 is WSHSY, CDR2 SAAADI. V gave up 2 bases and J gave up 3 bases, with 13 bases separating them. CDR3 protein: CASSEIWGQANEKLFF. The CDR3 bases are TGCGCCAGCAGTGAGATATGGGGGCAGGCTAATGAAAAACTGTTTTTT.

The chain joins TRBV10-2 to TRBJ1-1; D is perhaps TRBD1 (6 bases). The CDR3 is 14 amino acids. V shed 5 bases and J shed 1 base, with 11 bases lying between them. Germline V gene data show CDR1 as WSHSY and CDR2 as SAAADI. CDR3 in amino acids: CASSTQGQNTEAFF. The CDR3 nucleotides read TGCGCCAGCAGTACCCAGGGACAGAACACTGAAGCTTTCTTT.

The V gene is TRBV19, the J gene TRBJ2-3; 8 bases are shared with TRBD1. The CDR3 spans 14 residues. V lost 4 bases to trimming and J lost 4 bases; unmatched junction nucleotides: 4. In germline, CDR1 is LNHDA, CDR2 SQIVND (reference sequence). CDR3 DNA: TGTGCCAGTAGTAGGACAGGGACGGCAGATACGCAGTATTTT. Translating it yields CASSRTGTADTQYF.